Shown below are 19 T cell receptor beta chains from a single sample sequenced in a study of blood T cell repertoires in COVID-19. Here immunoSEQ multiplex PCR was the method, and the copy in TCRdb shows in-frame clones only, minus some. Among roughly 150,000 clones, under 85% were seen once, and the ten largest hold about 6.9%. The specimen sequenced was peripheral blood. The source is a man older than 75 with COVID-19, enrolled during active disease.

This chain links TRBV28 with TRBJ1-5; D is uncertain. The germline CDR1 and CDR2 sequences are MDHEN and SYDVKM. The CDR3 covers 14 residues. V dropped 10 bases and J dropped 2 bases, with 15 bases sitting between them. CDR3 residues: CAIRPWGGNQPQHF. The DNA for the CDR3 is TGTGCCATCCGCCCCTGGGGAGGCAATCAGCCCCAGCATTTT.

CDR3 amino acids: CASSYRNHGYTF. CDR3 sequence (DNA): TGTGCCAGCAGCTACAGGAACCATGGCTACACCTTC. The chain is built from TRBV14 and TRBJ1-2, with D maybe TRBD1 (5 bases). With 5 bases removed from V and 6 bases from J, the gap between germline ends came to 10 bases. Germline-derived CDR1 and CDR2 are SGHDN and FVKESK. CDR3 size: 12 residues.

The chain is built from TRBV7-8 and TRBJ2-1, with D tentatively TRBD1 (6 bases). This CDR3 is built from 12 residues. Trimming took 2 bases from V and 7 from J, leaving 6 bases between them. Germline values: CDR1 SGHVS, CDR2 FQNEAQ. The CDR3 here is CASSLQGNEQFF. The CDR3 region has the DNA TGTGCCAGCAGCTTACAGGGGAATGAGCAGTTCTTC.

The rearrangement joins TRBV7-9 to TRBJ1-6; TRBD1 is a possible D gene (6 bases). V was trimmed by 5 bases and J by 10 bases, leaving 15 bases between them. The CDR3 sequence is 14 residues long. Germline loops: CDR1 SEHNR, CDR2 FQNEAQ (reference sequence). The CDR3 loop reads CASSPGTLGSPLHF. Written as DNA, the CDR3 is TGTGCCAGCAGCCCTGGGACACTGGGATCACCCCTCCACTTT.

The CDR3 reads CASSLGLIGVYGYTF. DNA for the CDR3: TGTGCCAGCAGCTTAGGGCTTATCGGGGTCTATGGCTACACCTTC. This sequence joins TRBV7-2 and TRBJ1-2; unclear D gene. Germline V gene data show CDR1 as SGHTA and CDR2 as FQGNSA. Trimming left V 1 base short and J 4 bases short, with 13 bases between. This CDR3 has 15 residues.

The rearrangement joins TRBV2 to TRBJ1-2, with D tentatively TRBD1 (5 bases). The V end lost 6 bases, the J end lost 0 bases, and 11 bases lay between the germline ends. The CDR3 covers 14 residues. Germline values: CDR1 SNHLY, CDR2 FYNNEI. The CDR3 here is CASRVREANYGYTF. The CDR3 coding sequence is TGTGCCAGCAGAGTCAGGGAGGCTAACTATGGCTACACCTTC. The full variable domain, rest sourced from reference TRBV2 and TRBJ1-2, is EPEVTQTPSHQVTQMGQEVILRCVPISNHLYFYWYRQILGQKVEFLVSFYNNEISEKSEIFDDQFSVERPDGSNFTLKIRSTKLEDSAMYFCASRVREANYGYTFGSGTRLTVV.

V and J are TRBV6-5 and TRBJ1-2; 8 bases fit TRBD1. V was clipped by 8 bases and J by 5 bases; unmatched bases: 10. Looked up from germline, CDR1 is MNHEY and CDR2 is SVGAGI. This CDR3 spans 14 amino acids. The CDR3, as DNA: TGTGCCAGCGGGGGACAGGTCTTGGGGTATGGCTACACCTTC. This translates into CASGGQVLGYGYTF.

This chain links TRBV6-6 with TRBJ2-2, with D perhaps TRBD2 (5 bases). The ends were cut back, 2 bases at V and 3 bases at J, with 7 bases in the middle. Germline V gene sequence: CDR1 MNHNY, CDR2 SVGAGI (reference sequence). CDR3 length: 14 amino acids. The CDR3 here is CASSYAGYTGELFF. The CDR3 DNA sequence: TGTGCCAGCAGTTACGCGGGTTACACCGGGGAGCTGTTTTTT.

The chain uses TRBV2 and TRBJ2-1; 11 nucleotides align to TRBD2. V was pared by 2 bases and J by 7 bases, with 1 base of the junction left unmatched. Germline lookup yields CDR1 SNHLY and CDR2 FYNNEI. The CDR3 length is 14 residues. This CDR3 reads CASSELAGGNEQFF. Here the CDR3 DNA reads TGTGCCAGCAGTGAACTAGCGGGGGGTAATGAGCAGTTCTTC.

The chain has TRBV5-1 and TRBJ2-1, with 8 positions matching TRBD2. Germline V gene lookup returns CDR1 SGHRS and CDR2 YFSETQ. The V segment lost 3 bases and the J segment 6 bases; nucleotides outside the gene matches: 5. The CDR3 length is 14 residues. This CDR3 is CASSSGTRINEQFF. The DNA for the CDR3 is TGCGCCAGCAGCTCCGGGACTAGAATCAATGAGCAGTTCTTC.

The genes are TRBV11-2 and TRBJ2-5; TRBD1 agrees at 7 bases. Looked up from germline, CDR1 is SGHAT and CDR2 is FQNNGV. CDR3 length: 16 amino acids. V dropped 4 bases and J dropped 4; count of bases not matched to a gene: 12. The CDR3 protein is CASSSAGTVALETQYF. The CDR3 bases are TGTGCCAGCAGCTCAGCCGGGACAGTCGCGTTAGAGACCCAGTACTTC.

The chain links TRBV19 to TRBJ1-2; tentative D call: TRBD1 (6 bases). The CDR3 loop spans 13 amino acids. The V gene lost 0 bases and the J gene lost 6 bases, with 8 bases spanning the gap. Germline V CDR1 and CDR2: LNHDA, SQIVND (reference sequence). The CDR3 sequence is CASSIDRGDGYTF. As DNA, the CDR3 is TGTGCCAGTAGTATAGACAGGGGTGATGGCTACACCTTC.

The chain uses TRBV7-2 and TRBJ2-1, with D tentatively TRBD1 (6 bases). The V end was cut by 5 bases, the J end by 0 bases, with 11 bases between. CDR1 is SGHTA, CDR2 FQGNSA, per germline. CDR3 size: 15 residues. CDR3 coding DNA: TGTGCCAGCAGCCAACAGGGTAGCTCCTACAATGAGCAGTTCTTC. Protein sequence: CASSQQGSSYNEQFF.

The chain uses TRBV27 and TRBJ1-1, with 7 bases identical to TRBD1. CDR3 length: 13 amino acids. V lost 7 bases to trimming and J lost 4 bases; unmatched junction nucleotides: 6. CDR1 and CDR2 from the germline V gene are MNHEY and SMNVEV (reference sequence). CDR3 loop: CASKRQGVTEAFF. CDR3 coding DNA: TGTGCCAGCAAACGACAGGGTGTCACTGAAGCTTTCTTT.

The CDR3, as DNA: TGTGCCAGTAGTCCTTTGGTTGGACAGGGGAATGAAGCTTTCTTT. It encodes CASSPLVGQGNEAFF. The chain carries TRBV19 and TRBJ1-1, with 9 bases lining up with TRBD1. The CDR3 runs 15 residues. Germline assignment: CDR1 LNHDA and CDR2 SQIVND (reference sequence). The V gene end was trimmed by 5 bases and the J gene end by 7 bases; junction bases not matched to a gene: 11.

The gene calls are TRBV28 and TRBJ2-7; TRBD2 matches at 7 bases. This CDR3 has 15 amino acids. The germline V gene has CDR1 MDHEN and CDR2 SYDVKM. Trimming at V came to 2 bases and at J to 0 bases, leaving 4 bases not matched to a gene. CDR3 protein: CASSLPGGSSYEQYF. DNA for the CDR3: TGTGCCAGCAGTTTACCCGGGGGGAGCTCCTACGAGCAGTACTTC.

V and J are TRBV2 and TRBJ1-1, with D possibly being TRBD1 (6 bases). The CDR3 is made up of 13 amino acids. Germline CDR1 is SNHLY and CDR2 is FYNNEI. V shed 5 bases and J shed 3 bases, with 10 bases lying between them. The CDR3: CASSQKGDTEAFF. In nucleotides, the CDR3 is TGTGCCAGCAGTCAGAAGGGGGACACTGAAGCTTTCTTT.

The V gene is TRBV5-6, the J gene TRBJ1-4, with D possibly TRBD1 on 5 matching bases. V lost 4 bases and J lost 12, with 10 bases in between. The CDR3 covers 11 residues. Germline assignment: CDR1 SGHDT and CDR2 YYEEEE. The CDR3 DNA reads TGTGCCAGCAGCGGCTGGGGGGAACTGTTTTTT. Translation gives CASSGWGELFF.

The gene calls are TRBV11-2 and TRBJ2-3, with a weak D call TRBD2 (5 bases). The CDR3 sequence is 15 residues long. V dropped 0 bases and J dropped 6 bases, with 13 bases sitting between them. Germline V lookup: CDR1 SGHAT, CDR2 FQNNGV. The CDR3, as DNA: TGTGCCAGCAGCTTAGATTGGGCTAGCTCCGATACGCAGTATTTT. It specifies CASSLDWASSDTQYF. Looking up the rest from reference TRBV11-2 and TRBJ2-3 gives the full variable domain: EAGVAQSPRYKIIEKRQSVAFWCNPISGHATLYWYQQILGQGPKLLIQFQNNGVVDDSQLPKDRFSAERLKGVDSTLKIQPAKLEDSAVYLCASSLDWASSDTQYFGPGTRLTVL.